Following are 18 T cell receptor beta chains from one sample sequenced in a study of blood T cell repertoires in COVID-19. Libraries were prepared by immunoSEQ multiplex PCR; TCRdb keeps only in-frame clonotypes and omits some of them. The sample lists 110,000 or so clones; around 84% were seen once. The specimen sequenced was peripheral blood. All receptors derive from a human donor in a cohort sampled during active COVID-19.

V usage is TRBV5-1 and J usage is TRBJ2-1; 11 positions match TRBD2. CDR3 length: 15 amino acids. V was pared by 4 bases and J by 8 bases, with 8 bases of the junction left unmatched. CDR1 SGHRS and CDR2 YFSETQ come from the germline V gene. CDR3: CASSTLAGASDEQFF. CDR3 sequence (DNA): TGCGCCAGCAGCACACTAGCGGGGGCCTCGGATGAGCAGTTCTTC.

V and J are TRBV24-1 and TRBJ2-3; D possibly corresponds to TRBD2 (6 bases). The V and J ends lost 9 bases and 1 base respectively, with 10 bases between them. The germline gives CDR1 KGHDR, CDR2 SFDVKD. This CDR3 comprises 13 residues. DNA of the CDR3: TGTGCCACCGGGGAGGCCGGCACAGATACGCAGTATTTT. It translates to CATGEAGTDTQYF.

This chain joins TRBV28 and TRBJ2-6; D remains unclear. Germline V gene lookup returns CDR1 MDHEN and CDR2 SYDVKM. V lost 5 bases and J lost 4, with 12 bases in between. This CDR3 is built from 15 residues. DNA of the CDR3: TGTGCCAGCAGTGCCCCCGGGTACGGGGCCAACGTCCTGACTTTC. This gives the protein CASSAPGYGANVLTF.

The rearrangement uses TRBV21-1 and TRBJ2-1; whether TRBD2, the table's D call, matches the DNA was not checked. TRBV21-1 has pseudogene status. This CDR3 is built from 19 residues. The CDR3 bases are TGTGCCAGCAGCACCGGTGTGGTTCCGGGGGGGCGCGGTAAGGATGAGCAGTTCTTC. It encodes CASSTGVVPGGRGKDEQFF.

This clone was seen a handful of times. This chain links TRBV7-2 with TRBJ1-2; maybe TRBD1 (6 bases). The CDR3 loop spans 14 amino acids. V gave up 5 bases and J gave up 4 bases, with 14 bases separating them. Germline-derived CDR1 and CDR2 are SGHTA and FQGNSA. The CDR3 sequence: CASSTSGGPYGYTF. The CDR3 nucleotides are TGTGCCAGCAGCACTTCTGGGGGCCCCTATGGCTACACCTTC.

This clone has just a few counts. This chain uses TRBV6-1 with TRBJ2-7; TRBD2 is a possible D gene (5 bases). Germline values: CDR1 MNHNS, CDR2 SASEGT. V shed 0 bases and J shed 4 bases, with 7 bases lying between them. The CDR3 runs to 13 residues. Here the CDR3 reads CASSEARAYEQYF. The CDR3 nucleotides are TGTGCCAGCAGTGAAGCGCGGGCGTACGAGCAGTACTTC.

This sequence joins TRBV6-5 and TRBJ1-2; TRBD1 matches at 8 bases. This CDR3 contains 13 residues. Germline CDR1 and CDR2: MNHEY and SVGAGI. Trimming cost V 7 bases and J 10 bases; bases outside gene matches: 11. CDR3 loop: CASTTGTGIAYTF. CDR3 nucleotides: TGTGCCAGCACTACCGGGACAGGCATCGCCTACACCTTC.

V and J are TRBV19 and TRBJ2-7, with TRBD2 matching over 7 bases. With V trimmed by 2 bases and J by 3 bases, 4 bases remained unmatched. Germline V gene data show CDR1 as LNHDA and CDR2 as SQIVND (reference sequence). The CDR3 extends over 14 amino acids. The DNA for the CDR3 is TGTGCCAGTAGTATAACGGGAGGTAGCTACGAGCAGTACTTC. This translates into CASSITGGSYEQYF.

The rearrangement joins TRBV9 to TRBJ1-3; possibly TRBD1 for D (6 bases). The CDR3 is 15 amino acids. Germline V gives CDR1 SGDLS, CDR2 YYNGEE. V lost 0 bases to trimming and J lost 0 bases, with 7 bases between them. Here the CDR3 reads CASSVVGGSGNTIYF. Here the CDR3 DNA reads TGTGCCAGCAGCGTAGTAGGGGGCTCTGGAAACACCATATATTTT. The complete variable domain, with remaining parts taken from reference TRBV9 and TRBJ1-3, reads DSGVTQTPKHLITATGQRVTLRCSPRSGDLSVYWYQQSLDQGLQFLIQYYNGEERAKGNILERFSAQQFPDLHSELNLSSLELGDSALYFCASSVVGGSGNTIYFGEGSWLTVV.

The V gene is TRBV6-6, the J gene TRBJ2-3; D is undetermined. The CDR3 covers 16 residues. With 0 bases removed from V and 6 bases from J, the gap between germline ends came to 16 bases. CDR1 MNHNY and CDR2 SVGAGI come from the germline V gene (reference sequence). The CDR3 reads CASSYSRSNTWDTQYF. CDR3 DNA: TGTGCCAGCAGTTACTCGAGGTCTAACACCTGGGATACGCAGTATTTT.

The chain uses TRBV3-1 (or the pseudogene TRBV3-2) and TRBJ2-7, with D possibly matching TRBD2 (5 bases). CDR3 length equals 15 residues. CDR1 is LGHDT, CDR2 YNNKEL, per germline (reference sequence). Trimming shortened V by 0 bases and J by 3 bases, and 12 bases separated the two germline ends. The chain's CDR3 is CASSQDLRVGYEQYF. The CDR3 DNA is TGTGCCAGCAGCCAAGATTTGCGGGTAGGCTACGAGCAGTACTTC.

V and J are TRBV24-1 and TRBJ2-1; TRBD1 matches at 9 bases. This CDR3 is 15 amino acids long. V lost 7 bases, J lost 7 bases, and 10 bases stayed unmatched. Germline assignment: CDR1 KGHDR and CDR2 SFDVKD. The CDR3 DNA follows: TGTGCCACCAGGGCGGGACAGGGTGTAGGGAATGAGCAGTTCTTC. Translated, it gives CATRAGQGVGNEQFF.

The rearrangement joins TRBV7-6 to TRBJ1-2; D is ambiguous. There are 13 residues in the CDR3. Trimming removed 2 bases at V and 6 bases at J, with 10 bases between. Germline assignment: CDR1 SGHVS and CDR2 FNYEAQ. The CDR3 coding sequence is TGTGCCAGCAGCTTAATGTTCGGGGATGGCTACACCTTC. This translates into CASSLMFGDGYTF.

This clone was observed at least ten times. The chain recombines TRBV6-1 with TRBJ1-3; unclear D gene. The CDR3 runs 16 residues. Trimming removed 4 bases from V and 1 base from J, with 14 bases in between. Germline CDR1 and CDR2: MNHNS and SASEGT. As DNA, the CDR3 is TGTGCCAGCAGTGCCGTTAGGTCAGGATCTGGAAACACCATATATTTT. It translates to CASSAVRSGSGNTIYF.

V usage is TRBV2 and J usage is TRBJ1-5; tentatively, D is TRBD1 (5 bases). Trimming removed 3 bases from V and 7 bases from J, with 16 bases in between. This CDR3 is built from 15 residues. Germline CDR1 and CDR2: SNHLY and FYNNEI. CDR3 loop: CASSDLGFGGQPQHF. The CDR3 bases are TGTGCCAGCAGTGATTTGGGGTTCGGGGGACAGCCCCAGCATTTT.

V is TRBV5-5 and J is TRBJ1-5; possible D gene TRBD1, 5 bases. This CDR3 region has 14 residues. The V and J ends lost 1 base and 2 bases respectively, with 7 bases between them. Germline CDR1 and CDR2: SGHKS and YYEKEE (reference sequence). CDR3 amino acids: CASSLQGGNQPQHF. The CDR3 DNA sequence: TGTGCCAGCAGCTTGCAAGGGGGCAATCAGCCCCAGCATTTT.

The V and J genes are TRBV9 and TRBJ2-2, with unresolved D. Germline CDR1 and CDR2: SGDLS and YYNGEE. This CDR3 is 16 amino acids long. V lost 4 bases to trimming and J lost 1 base, with 14 bases between them. The CDR3 nucleotides are TGTGCCAGCAGCCCCCGGGTAGGCATGAACACCGGGGAGCTGTTTTTT. This encodes CASSPRVGMNTGELFF.

The chain carries TRBV5-4 and TRBJ1-1, with 7 bases fitting TRBD1. V was clipped by 2 bases and J by 0 bases; unmatched bases: 4. Germline lookup yields CDR1 SGHNT and CDR2 YYREEE (reference sequence). The CDR3 runs to 15 residues. The DNA for the CDR3 is TGTGCCAGCAGCTTCGGGACAGCAGTGAACACTGAAGCTTTCTTT. Translation gives CASSFGTAVNTEAFF.